What follows are 26 T cell receptor beta chains derived from one specimen sequenced in a study of Ad26.COV2.S vaccination and SARS-CoV-2 variants. Data came from immunoSEQ multiplex PCR; TCRdb stores just in-frame clones and leaves some out. The sample includes 400,000 to 500,000 clones, 89% of them seen just once. This sample's treatment: some 20 received Ad26.COV2.S at low or high dose, single or two shots; about 5 received placebo; per-sample allocation not given. The investigators took samples on day 63 after the first vaccine or placebo injection. Material: peripheral blood, obtained in a trial of Ad26.COV2.S vaccine versus placebo. These receptors all come from a person aged 18-65 years who received the Ad26.COV2.S COVID-19 vaccine or a placebo.

The V and J genes are TRBV5-1 and TRBJ2-1; no clear D gene. There are 16 residues in the CDR3. Deletions cut 0 bases from V and 0 bases from J, with 10 bases between. The germline gives CDR1 SGHRS, CDR2 YFSETQ. The CDR3 DNA follows: TGCGCCAGCAGCTTGGACGCGGCGAGCTCCTACAATGAGCAGTTCTTC. Translated: CASSLDAASSYNEQFF. The full variable domain, with the rest looked up from reference TRBV5-1 and TRBJ2-1, is KAGVTQTPRYLIKTRGQQVTLSCSPISGHRSVSWYQQTPGQGLQFLFEYFSETQRNKGNFPGRFSGRQFSNSRSEMNVSTLELGDSALYLCASSLDAASSYNEQFFGPGTRLTVL.

The chain is built from TRBV7-9 and TRBJ2-3, with D possibly being TRBD2 (7 bases). This CDR3 region has 19 residues. Germline CDR1 is SEHNR and CDR2 is FQNEAQ (reference sequence). V gave up 0 bases and J gave up 0 bases, with 19 bases separating them. CDR3 amino acids: CASSLARAGALSSTDTQYF. In DNA form, the CDR3 reads TGTGCCAGCAGCTTAGCGCGGGCGGGGGCTTTGTCTAGCACAGATACGCAGTATTTT.

This rearrangement joins TRBV5-1 to TRBJ1-1; D gene ambiguous. The germline CDR1 and CDR2 sequences are SGHRS and YFSETQ. This CDR3 spans 17 amino acids. Trimming removed 0 bases at V and 0 bases at J, with 15 bases between. CDR3: CASSLGVLPSMNTEAFF. The CDR3 coding sequence is TGCGCCAGCAGCTTGGGGGTTCTTCCCAGTATGAACACTGAAGCTTTCTTT.

The V call is TRBV3-1 (or the pseudogene TRBV3-2), the J call TRBJ1-5; no firm D call. Germline CDR1 and CDR2: LGHDT and YNNKEL (reference sequence). The CDR3 covers 15 residues. V was clipped by 0 bases and J by 9 bases, with 15 bases between them. As DNA, the CDR3 is TGTGCCAGCAGCCAAGAAAGGAGGCTACGAAGGCCCCAGCATTTT. Residues: CASSQERRLRRPQHF.

V is TRBV10-3 and J is TRBJ2-7; tentative D call: TRBD2 (5 bases). This CDR3 is 14 amino acids long. The V and J ends lost 0 bases and 7 bases respectively, with 13 bases between them. CDR1 and CDR2 (germline): ENHRY, SYGVKD. For the CDR3, the DNA is TGTGCCATCAGTGAGTCGACACTAGTGGGGGAGCAGTACGTC. Its protein product is CAISESTLVGEQYV.

Points on this clone: This specimen includes other DNA sequences encoding the same CDR3. The gene calls are TRBV7-2 and TRBJ1-1; D gene unclear. CDR1 and CDR2 from the germline V gene are SGHTA and FQGNSA. V was trimmed by 3 bases and J by 1 base, leaving 3 bases between them. The CDR3 spans 12 residues. DNA of the CDR3: TGTGCCAGCAGCTTTCGGAACACTGAAGCTTTCTTT. Translated: CASSFRNTEAFF.

This chain joins TRBV3-1 (or the pseudogene TRBV3-2) and TRBJ2-5; maybe TRBD2 (6 bases). Germline loops: CDR1 LGHDT, CDR2 YNNKEL (reference sequence). Trimming took 1 base from V and 4 from J, leaving 7 bases between them. This CDR3 contains 13 residues. The CDR3 DNA sequence: TGTGCCAGCAGCCAAGCAGCGGGAGAGACCCAGTACTTC. As protein: CASSQAAGETQYF.

The chain couples TRBV4-3 to TRBJ1-2; 8 bases match TRBD1. V shed 3 bases, J shed 4 bases, and the junction held 1 base outside the gene matches. The CDR3 has 13 amino acids. Germline lookup yields CDR1 LGHNA and CDR2 YSLEER. This chain's CDR3 is CASSHGQGYGYTF. As DNA, the CDR3 is TGCGCCAGCAGCCACGGACAGGGCTATGGCTACACCTTC.

This chain joins TRBV14 and TRBJ2-1, with TRBD2 as a possible D gene (5 bases). Trimming removed 4 bases at V and 0 bases at J, with 16 bases between. CDR3 length: 17 amino acids. Germline values: CDR1 SGHDN, CDR2 FVKESK. In DNA, the CDR3 is TGTGCCAGCAGCCCCCCTTCTGGGAGTACCTCCTACAATGAGCAGTTCTTC. Translating it yields CASSPPSGSTSYNEQFF.

This clone has only a few counts. J is TRBJ2-2 and V is TRBV7-9; the D gene is possibly TRBD2 (5 bases). The germline CDR1 and CDR2 sequences are SEHNR and FQNEAQ (reference sequence). The CDR3 length is 14 residues. Trimming took off 3 bases at V and 7 bases at J, with 12 bases between the two ends. CDR3 in amino acids: CASSFLEGSGELFF. The CDR3 DNA sequence: TGTGCCAGCAGCTTCCTCGAGGGAAGCGGGGAGCTGTTTTTT.

This clone has just one count. CDR3 region: CASSLRRGSSYNEQFF. CDR3 nucleotides: TGTGCCAGCAGTTTACGGCGGGGGAGCTCCTACAATGAGCAGTTCTTC. The gene calls are TRBV27 and TRBJ2-1; the match to TRBD2 covers 7 bases. The junction had 4 bases not matched to a gene; V was cut back by 2 bases and J by 0 bases. CDR1 and CDR2 from the germline V gene are MNHEY and SMNVEV (reference sequence). The CDR3 contains 16 residues.

The CDR3 region is CASSLMGGSEVDEQFF. The CDR3, as DNA: TGTGCCAGCAGCTTAATGGGCGGGAGTGAAGTCGATGAGCAGTTCTTC. The rearrangement joins TRBV11-2 to TRBJ2-1; TRBD2 agrees at 7 bases. V trimming: 2 bases; J trimming: 8 bases; junction bases outside the gene matches: 12. Germline V CDR1 and CDR2: SGHAT, FQNNGV. CDR3 length: 16 amino acids.

This chain connects TRBV12-3 or TRBV12-4 to TRBJ2-7; D is perhaps TRBD1 (6 bases). V dropped 5 bases and J dropped 4 bases, with 9 bases sitting between them. CDR3 length: 12 amino acids. The CDR3 loop reads CASSRGTYEQYV. The CDR3 region has the DNA TGTGCCAGCAGTCGAGGGACATACGAGCAGTACGTC.

The rearrangement links TRBV7-3 to TRBJ1-2, with D possibly TRBD1 on 6 matching bases. With 5 bases removed from V and 7 bases from J, the gap between germline ends came to 14 bases. The CDR3 consists of 13 residues. Germline assignment: CDR1 SGHTA and CDR2 FQGTGA. CDR3 in amino acids: CASSLNTGSGYTF. CDR3 nucleotide sequence: TGTGCCAGCAGCCTCAATACAGGGAGTGGCTACACCTTC. The full variable domain, its missing parts supplied by reference TRBV7-3 and TRBJ1-2, is GAGVSQTPSNKVTEKGKYVELRCDPISGHTALYWYRQSLGQGPEFLIYFQGTGAADDSGLPNDRFFAVRPEGSVSTLKIQRTERGDSAVYLCASSLNTGSGYTFGSGTRLTVV.

The chain uses TRBV6-2 or TRBV6-3 and TRBJ1-2; possible D gene TRBD1, 5 bases. The germline CDR1 and CDR2 sequences are MNHEY and SVGEGT. The CDR3 loop spans 13 amino acids. The V end lost 5 bases, the J end lost 4 bases, and 11 bases lay between the germline ends. In DNA form, the CDR3 reads TGTGCCAGCAGTAATGGACACATCTATGGCTACACCTTC. It codes for CASSNGHIYGYTF.

The chain carries TRBV2 and TRBJ1-2, with D perhaps TRBD1 (6 bases). The CDR3 spans 11 residues. Germline CDR1 is SNHLY and CDR2 is FYNNEI. The V end was cut by 4 bases, the J end by 7 bases, with 7 bases between. CDR3 sequence: CASSGGAGYTF. The CDR3 DNA is TGTGCCAGCAGTGGGGGGGCTGGCTACACCTTC.

This chain joins TRBV21-1 and TRBJ2-6; the table calls TRBD1, which could not be checked here. TRBV21-1 is shown as a pseudogene. The CDR3 has 21 amino acids. CDR3 in DNA: TGTGCCAGCAGACCCTACCCCCCAACAGGGGAGTGGCCCTCTGGGGCCAACGTCCTGACTTTC. It is translated as CASRPYPPTGEWPSGANVLTF.

V is TRBV5-1 and J is TRBJ1-4; tentatively, D is TRBD1 (6 bases). CDR1 and CDR2 (germline): SGHRS, YFSETQ. This CDR3 region has 14 residues. Trimming pared 3 bases from V and 5 bases from J, leaving 11 bases between. The CDR3, as DNA: TGCGCCAGCAGCTGGCGAGGGGGGAATGAAAAACTGTTTTTT. Protein sequence: CASSWRGGNEKLFF.

This clone was observed once. This chain uses TRBV6-5 with TRBJ2-3; D unresolved. Trimming removed 10 bases at V and 1 base at J, with 9 bases between. The CDR3 is 12 residues long. The germline V gene has CDR1 MNHEY and CDR2 SVGAGI. In DNA, the CDR3 is TGTGCCACTCTCGTGGGCACAGATACGCAGTATTTT. As protein: CATLVGTDTQYF.

The chain joins TRBV5-6 to TRBJ1-2; 7 nucleotides line up with TRBD1. V trimming: 6 bases; J trimming: 2 bases; junction bases outside the gene matches: 4. CDR3 length: 13 amino acids. Germline V gene sequence: CDR1 SGHDT, CDR2 YYEEEE. CDR3 protein: CASKIQGNYGYTF. In nucleotides, the CDR3 is TGTGCCAGCAAGATACAGGGGAACTATGGCTACACCTTC.

This clone was counted a single time. The rearrangement joins TRBV3-1 (or the pseudogene TRBV3-2) to TRBJ2-3; D might be TRBD1 (6 bases). This CDR3 is 15 amino acids long. Trimming took off 0 bases at V and 5 bases at J, with 12 bases between the two ends. Germline V CDR1 and CDR2: LGHDT, YNNKEL (reference sequence). The CDR3 DNA reads TGTGCCAGCAGCCAAGACGGACCAGGGGAAGATACGCAGTATTTT. It specifies CASSQDGPGEDTQYF.

V is TRBV6-2 or TRBV6-3 and J is TRBJ1-1; D may be TRBD1 (5 bases). The V and J ends lost 5 bases and 5 bases respectively, with 18 bases between them. This CDR3 region has 15 residues. Per germline, CDR1 MNHEY and CDR2 SVGEGT. Here the CDR3 reads CASSPGSGWMTEAFF. The CDR3 nucleotides read TGTGCCAGCAGTCCAGGGAGCGGCTGGATGACTGAAGCTTTCTTT.

Details on this clone: Within the sample, other DNA sequences also encode this same CDR3. This chain uses TRBV7-2 with TRBJ2-1, with a weak D call TRBD2 (5 bases). Per the germline V gene, CDR1 is SGHTA and CDR2 is FQGNSA. The CDR3 is made up of 13 amino acids. Trimming removed 5 bases at V and 0 bases at J, with 5 bases between. For the CDR3, the DNA is TGTGCCAGCAGCGGGAGCTCCTACAATGAGCAGTTCTTC. Translation gives CASSGSSYNEQFF.

The CDR3 is CSVGVSAGLNTGELFF. Here the CDR3 DNA reads TGCAGCGTTGGAGTCTCTGCAGGGTTAAACACCGGGGAGCTGTTTTTT. The J gene is TRBJ2-2, the V gene TRBV29-1; a possible D gene is TRBD1 (5 bases). From germline, CDR1 is SQVTM and CDR2 ANQGSEA. V was cut by 4 bases and J by 2 bases, with 17 bases left in between. The CDR3 covers 16 residues.

The chain couples TRBV18 to TRBJ1-2; D not certain. The V end lost 0 bases, the J end lost 4 bases, and 15 bases lay between the germline ends. Germline V gene data show CDR1 as KGHSH and CDR2 as LQKENI. CDR3 size: 16 residues. The CDR3 reads CASSPPNHYMGYGYTF. The CDR3 coding sequence is TGTGCCAGCTCACCACCGAACCACTATATGGGCTATGGCTACACCTTC.

This clone appeared a single time. J is TRBJ2-1 and V is TRBV19; the match to TRBD2 covers 9 bases. V dropped 1 base and J dropped 4; count of bases not matched to a gene: 5. Germline V gives CDR1 LNHDA, CDR2 SQIVND (reference sequence). This CDR3 is built from 16 residues. CDR3 coding DNA: TGTGCCAGTAGTATAGGTAGCGGGAGCCTATACAATGAGCAGTTCTTC. Translation gives CASSIGSGSLYNEQFF. The complete variable domain, with remaining parts taken from reference TRBV19 and TRBJ2-1, reads DGGITQSPKYLFRKEGQNVTLSCEQNLNHDAMYWYRQDPGQGLRLIYYSQIVNDFQKGDIAEGYSVSREKKESFPLTVTSAQKNPTAFYLCASSIGSGSLYNEQFFGPGTRLTVL.